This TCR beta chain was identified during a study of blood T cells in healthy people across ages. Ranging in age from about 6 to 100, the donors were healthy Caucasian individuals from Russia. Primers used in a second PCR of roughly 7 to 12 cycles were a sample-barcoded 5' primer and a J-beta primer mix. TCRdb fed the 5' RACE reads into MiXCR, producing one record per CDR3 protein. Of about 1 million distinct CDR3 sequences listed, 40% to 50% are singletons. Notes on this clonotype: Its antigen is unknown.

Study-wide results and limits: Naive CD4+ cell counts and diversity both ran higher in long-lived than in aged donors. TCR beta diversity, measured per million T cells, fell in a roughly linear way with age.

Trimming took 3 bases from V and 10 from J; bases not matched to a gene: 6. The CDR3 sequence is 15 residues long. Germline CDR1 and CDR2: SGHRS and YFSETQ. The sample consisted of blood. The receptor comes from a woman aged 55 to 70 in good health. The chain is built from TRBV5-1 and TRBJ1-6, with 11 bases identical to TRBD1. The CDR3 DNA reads TGCGCCAGCAGCTCGGGGACAGGGGGTGACTCACCCCTCCACTTT. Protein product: CASSSGTGGDSPLHF.